This TCR beta chain was sequenced for a study of T cell changes during pregnancy in multiple sclerosis. Germline CDR1 is SGHVS and CDR2 is FQNEAQ. The CDR3 consists of 17 residues. Losses at the gene ends were 4 bases for V and 0 bases for J; bases not matched to a gene: 8. Libraries were prepared by immunoSEQ multiplex PCR; TCRdb keeps only in-frame clonotypes and omits some of them. The table has some 130,000 clones, about 95% seen once; the top ten hold 0.4% to 0.5%. The source is a female donor with multiple sclerosis, enrolled in a pregnancy study. Sequencing was performed on peripheral blood, taken after pregnancy. V is TRBV7-8 and J is TRBJ2-1; TRBD2 matches 8 bases. The CDR3 coding sequence is TGTGCCAGCAGCTCCATGACTAGCGAGGGCTCCTACAATGAGCAGTTCTTC. Translated, it gives CASSSMTSEGSYNEQFF.